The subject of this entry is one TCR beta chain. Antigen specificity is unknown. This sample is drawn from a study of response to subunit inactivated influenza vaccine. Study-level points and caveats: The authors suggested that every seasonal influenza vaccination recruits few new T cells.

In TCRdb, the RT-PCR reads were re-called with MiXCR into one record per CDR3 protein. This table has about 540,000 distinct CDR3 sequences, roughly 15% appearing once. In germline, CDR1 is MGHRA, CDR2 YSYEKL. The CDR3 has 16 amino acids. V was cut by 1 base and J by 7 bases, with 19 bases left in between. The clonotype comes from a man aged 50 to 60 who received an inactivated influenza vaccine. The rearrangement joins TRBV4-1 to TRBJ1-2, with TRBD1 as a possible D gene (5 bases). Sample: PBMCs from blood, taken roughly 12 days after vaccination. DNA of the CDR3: TGCGCCAGCAGCCAAGGGGTTGTGGGGCGCCTGAGTGGCTACACCTTC. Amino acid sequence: CASSQGVVGRLSGYTF.